Sequencing of this T cell receptor beta chain was carried out in a study of blood T cell repertoires in COVID-19. Study summary: Spain, Italy and the United States supplied samples that represented acute and convalescent COVID-19.

This CDR3 comprises 18 residues. In the original analysis: Reference gene primer amplification gave nucleated cell count estimates. The repertoire was sequenced with immunoSEQ multiplex PCR; TCRdb's copy has only in-frame clones and lacks some. D and trimming come from the DNA, and the V and J calls and clone size come from that table. The profile shows some 64,000 clones, roughly four fifths of them singletons. The chain uses TRBV21-1 and TRBJ1-5. TRBV21-1 is a pseudogene. This clonotype originated in a man in his 60s with acute or convalescent COVID-19. Sample: peripheral blood. The CDR3 is CASSKRSAGRDSNQPQHF. The CDR3 DNA follows: TGTGCCAGCAGCAAACGTTCCGCGGGGCGAGATAGCAATCAGCCCCAGCATTTT.